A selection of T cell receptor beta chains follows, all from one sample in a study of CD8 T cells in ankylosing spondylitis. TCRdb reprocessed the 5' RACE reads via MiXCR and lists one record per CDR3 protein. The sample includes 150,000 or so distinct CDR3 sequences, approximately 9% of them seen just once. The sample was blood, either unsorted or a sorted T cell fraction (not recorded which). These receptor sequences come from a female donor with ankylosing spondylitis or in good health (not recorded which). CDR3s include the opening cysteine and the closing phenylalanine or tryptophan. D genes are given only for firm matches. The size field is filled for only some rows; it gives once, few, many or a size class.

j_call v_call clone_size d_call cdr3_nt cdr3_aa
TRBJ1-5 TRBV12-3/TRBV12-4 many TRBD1 TGTGCCAGCAGTTCGACAGGGGGTAATCAGCCCCAGCATTTT CASSSTGGNQPQHF
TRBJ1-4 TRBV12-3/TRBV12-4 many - TGTGCCAGCAGTCCCTCCGCGGGCCCTAATGAAAAACTGTTTTTT CASSPSAGPNEKLFF
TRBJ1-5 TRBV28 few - TGTGCCAGCAGTTTTCTCGCAGACAATAATCAGCCCCAGCATTTT CASSFLADNNQPQHF
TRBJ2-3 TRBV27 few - TGTGCCAGCAGTCACCTAGATACGCAGTATTTT CASSHLDTQYF
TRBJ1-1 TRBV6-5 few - TGTGCCAGCAGTTACGGGAGGAACACTGAAGCTTTCTTT CASSYGRNTEAFF
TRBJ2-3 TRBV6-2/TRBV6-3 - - TGTGCCAGCAGTGATGACTATTACGGAGATACGCAGTATTTT CASSDDYYGDTQYF
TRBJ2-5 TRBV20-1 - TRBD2 TGCAGTGCTCCACTTGTGGGCGGGAGGGCCCATGAGACCCAGTACTTC CSAPLVGGRAHETQYF
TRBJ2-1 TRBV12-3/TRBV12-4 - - TGTGCCAGCAGTGTAAATGGCGGTGAGCAGTTCTTC CASSVNGGEQFF
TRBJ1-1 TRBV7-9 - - TGTGCCAGCAGCCCAGAGAGGAGGGTCCCTGAAGCTTTCTTT CASSPERRVPEAFF
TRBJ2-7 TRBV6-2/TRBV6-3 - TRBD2 TGTGCCAGCAGTTTCCTAGCGGACGTACCCTACGAGCAGTACTTC CASSFLADVPYEQYF
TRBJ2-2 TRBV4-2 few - TGTGCCAGCAGCCAAGAGGCGATACGGGGCGGGGTCGCCGGGGAGCTGTTTTTT CASSQEAIRGGVAGELFF
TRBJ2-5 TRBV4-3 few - TGCGCCAGCAGCCAAGATCCCGCAGGGGTGCAAGAGACCCAGTACTTC CASSQDPAGVQETQYF
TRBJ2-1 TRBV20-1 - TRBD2 TGCAGTGCCCGGGAGGGGGGGCCCCTAAGCTCCTACAATGAGCAGTTCTTC CSAREGGPLSSYNEQFF
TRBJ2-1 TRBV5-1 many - TGCGCCAGTACATGGGATGGGCACCCTCGGGACAATGAGCAGTTCTTC CASTWDGHPRDNEQFF
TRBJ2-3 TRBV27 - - TGTGCCAGCAGTTTTTTGCGACAGAGCACAGATACGCAGTATTTT CASSFLRQSTDTQYF